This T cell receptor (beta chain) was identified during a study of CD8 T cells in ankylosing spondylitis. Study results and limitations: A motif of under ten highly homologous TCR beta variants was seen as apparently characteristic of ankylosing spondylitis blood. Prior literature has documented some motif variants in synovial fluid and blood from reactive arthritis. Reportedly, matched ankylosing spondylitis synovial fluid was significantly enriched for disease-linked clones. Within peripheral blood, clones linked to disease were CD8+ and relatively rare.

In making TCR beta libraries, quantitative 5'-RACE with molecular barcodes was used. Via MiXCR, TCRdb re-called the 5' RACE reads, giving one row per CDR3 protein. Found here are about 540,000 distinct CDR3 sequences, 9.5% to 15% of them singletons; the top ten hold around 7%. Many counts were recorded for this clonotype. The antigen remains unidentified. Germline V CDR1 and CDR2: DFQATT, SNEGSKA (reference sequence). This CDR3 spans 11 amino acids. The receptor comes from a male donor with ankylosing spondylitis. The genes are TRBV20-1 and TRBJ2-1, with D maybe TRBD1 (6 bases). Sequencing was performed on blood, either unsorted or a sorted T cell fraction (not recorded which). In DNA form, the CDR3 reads TGCAGCCCACACGTACAGGGTGAGCAGTTCTTC. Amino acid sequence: CSPHVQGEQFF.